What follows are 19 T cell receptor beta chains derived from one specimen sequenced in a study of blood T cell repertoires in COVID-19. Produced via immunoSEQ multiplex PCR; TCRdb's table is partial and in-frame only. The sample lists about 110,000 clones; around four fifths were seen once. The specimen sequenced was peripheral blood. The origin of the receptors is a woman in her sixties or seventies with acute or convalescent COVID-19.

This clone was seen only a few times. The chain joins TRBV2 to TRBJ1-2; TRBD1 matches at 7 bases. From germline, CDR1 is SNHLY and CDR2 FYNNEI. V lost 5 bases, J lost 2 bases, and 5 bases stayed unmatched. The CDR3 runs 14 residues. The CDR3 DNA sequence: TGTGCCAGCAGTCCGACAGGGACCAACTATGGCTACACCTTC. Its translation is CASSPTGTNYGYTF. The entire variable domain, with the rest obtained from reference TRBV2 and TRBJ1-2, is as follows: EPEVTQTPSHQVTQMGQEVILRCVPISNHLYFYWYRQILGQKVEFLVSFYNNEISEKSEIFDDQFSVERPDGSNFTLKIRSTKLEDSAMYFCASSPTGTNYGYTFGSGTRLTVV.

The chain has TRBV6-1 and TRBJ1-5; possibly TRBD1 for D (6 bases). V lost 3 bases and J lost 7, with 10 bases in between. Germline V gene data show CDR1 as MNHNS and CDR2 as SASEGT. CDR3 length: 13 residues. The CDR3 nucleotides are TGTGCCAGCAGTGATGGGGGGGGCCAGCCCCAGCATTTT. Encoded protein: CASSDGGGQPQHF.

The J gene is TRBJ1-1, the V gene TRBV28; D perhaps matches TRBD1 (5 bases). V lost 4 bases and J 3 bases, leaving 9 bases between the germline ends. This CDR3 has 13 amino acids. Germline CDR1 MDHEN, CDR2 SYDVKM. The CDR3 protein is CASSSTDHTEAFF. In DNA form, the CDR3 reads TGTGCCAGCAGTTCGACAGACCACACTGAAGCTTTCTTT.

This chain connects TRBV29-1 to TRBJ1-1; TRBD1 aligns across 10 bases. J was trimmed by 0 bases and V by 5 bases; bases with no gene match: 9. The CDR3 is 16 residues long. From germline, CDR1 is SQVTM and CDR2 ANQGSEA. CDR3 DNA: TGCAGCGTTCGGGACAGGGGTAGCGTATTGAACACTGAAGCTTTCTTT. It yields the protein CSVRDRGSVLNTEAFF.

The chain recombines TRBV6-5 with TRBJ2-7; perhaps TRBD2 as D (6 bases). V shed 7 bases and J shed 3 bases, with 16 bases lying between them. Per germline, CDR1 MNHEY and CDR2 SVGAGI. The CDR3 extends over 14 amino acids. The CDR3, as DNA: TGTGCCAGCACAGAGCCGGAGGAGGGCTACGAGCAGTACTTC. This codes for CASTEPEEGYEQYF.

CDR3 protein: CASSLGSYGYTF. CDR3 coding DNA: TGTGCCAGCAGCTTAGGGAGCTATGGCTACACCTTC. This rearrangement joins TRBV7-9 to TRBJ1-2; the D is unclear. The CDR3 totals 12 residues. CDR1 and CDR2 from the germline V gene are SEHNR and FQNEAQ (reference sequence). Trimming pared 1 base from V and 4 bases from J, leaving 4 bases between.

This clone was found a few times. This chain uses TRBV4-2 with TRBJ2-1, with TRBD2 matching 9 bases. The germline gives CDR1 LGHNA, CDR2 YNFKEQ. This CDR3 has 15 residues. Trimming cost V 4 bases and J 8 bases; bases outside gene matches: 9. The CDR3 coding sequence is TGTGCCAGCAGCCCTTCTGGCGGGGGGGCTGATGAGCAGTTCTTC. Translating gives CASSPSGGGADEQFF.

The chain employs TRBV10-3 and TRBJ1-1; no firm D call. V gave up 3 bases and J gave up 2 bases, with 7 bases separating them. Per the germline V gene, CDR1 is ENHRY and CDR2 is SYGVKD. The CDR3 length is 13 residues. Here the CDR3 DNA reads TGTGCCATCAGTGATTTTGGCAACACTGAAGCTTTCTTT. This translates into CAISDFGNTEAFF.

This clone was observed a handful of times. The CDR3 spells CASSTTKSEAFF. In nucleotides, the CDR3 is TGTGCCAGTAGTACAACCAAGAGTGAAGCTTTCTTT. This chain links TRBV19 with TRBJ1-1; the D is unclear. Trimming left V 4 bases short and J 7 bases short, with 10 bases between. Looked up from germline, CDR1 is LNHDA and CDR2 is SQIVND (reference sequence). The CDR3 sequence is 12 residues long. The full variable domain, in which reference TRBV19 and TRBJ1-1 provide the parts outside the CDR3, is DGGITQSPKYLFRKEGQNVTLSCEQNLNHDAMYWYRQDPGQGLRLIYYSQIVNDFQKGDIAEGYSVSREKKESFPLTVTSAQKNPTAFYLCASSTTKSEAFFGQGTRLTVV.

The table lists this clone with a few counts. The J gene is TRBJ1-6, the V gene TRBV6-2 or TRBV6-3, with TRBD1 matching over 12 bases. V gave up 7 bases and J gave up 11 bases; unmatched junction bases: 6. Germline values: CDR1 MNHEY, CDR2 SVGEGT. The CDR3 has 14 residues. The CDR3 DNA sequence: TGTGCCAGCAACCCGGGACAGGGGGCAACACCCCTCCACTTT. Amino acid sequence: CASNPGQGATPLHF.

The rearrangement uses TRBV7-9 and TRBJ2-3; 9 nucleotides line up with TRBD2. Germline V lookup: CDR1 SEHNR, CDR2 FQNEAQ (reference sequence). This CDR3 has 15 amino acids. With 8 bases clipped from V and 5 bases from J, the junction kept 11 bases outside the gene matches. CDR3 residues: CASVPLAGSGDTQYF. The CDR3 DNA follows: TGTGCCAGCGTACCGCTAGCGGGATCTGGAGATACGCAGTATTTT. The full variable domain, rest sourced from reference TRBV7-9 and TRBJ2-3, is DTGVSQNPRHKITKRGQNVTFRCDPISEHNRLYWYRQTLGQGPEFLTYFQNEAQLEKSRLLSDRFSAERPKGSFSTLEIQRTEQGDSAMYLCASVPLAGSGDTQYFGPGTRLTVL.

The V gene is TRBV6-5, the J gene TRBJ1-5; D is possibly TRBD1 (5 bases). The CDR3 is 16 amino acids. Trimming shortened V by 0 bases and J by 5 bases, and 14 bases separated the two germline ends. CDR1 MNHEY and CDR2 SVGAGI come from the germline V gene. CDR3 coding DNA: TGTGCCAGCAGTTACTCCACAGGTGGGGTTCATCAGCCCCAGCATTTT. Translating it yields CASSYSTGGVHQPQHF.

The chain carries TRBV5-4 and TRBJ2-3; the D is unclear. This CDR3 region has 13 residues. V was cut by 1 base and J by 1 base, with 4 bases left in between. The germline CDR1 and CDR2 sequences are SGHNT and YYREEE (reference sequence). CDR3 coding DNA: TGTGCCAGCAGCTTGACAGGCACAGATACGCAGTATTTT. This codes for CASSLTGTDTQYF.

The chain is built from TRBV27 and TRBJ1-1; maybe TRBD1 (5 bases). Germline V gives CDR1 MNHEY, CDR2 SMNVEV (reference sequence). V was clipped by 2 bases and J by 4 bases, with 8 bases between them. The CDR3 is 13 residues long. The CDR3 loop reads CASSLKGLTEAFF. The CDR3, as DNA: TGTGCCAGCAGTTTAAAGGGGCTCACTGAAGCTTTCTTT.

This chain uses TRBV28 with TRBJ1-5, with D perhaps TRBD1 (6 bases). V gave up 11 bases and J gave up 1 base, with 24 bases separating them. This CDR3 has 17 amino acids. The V gene's germline CDR1 is MDHEN and CDR2 SYDVKM. The DNA for the CDR3 is TGTGCCGGACAGTCCGGGGTGTCGGCGAGCAGCAATCAGCCCCAGCATTTT. This codes for CAGQSGVSASSNQPQHF.

The V and J genes are TRBV19 and TRBJ1-2; D may be TRBD1 (6 bases). The CDR3 extends over 15 amino acids. Germline V gives CDR1 LNHDA, CDR2 SQIVND (reference sequence). V was trimmed by 3 bases and J by 5 bases, leaving 16 bases between them. The CDR3 loop is CASSIWQGSRYGYTF. CDR3 sequence (DNA): TGTGCCAGTAGTATCTGGCAGGGGAGTCGGTATGGCTACACCTTC.

V and J are TRBV3-1 (or the pseudogene TRBV3-2) and TRBJ2-3; TRBD2 is a possible D gene (6 bases). The CDR3 has 17 residues. Trimming cost V 4 bases and J 0 bases, with 17 bases left between them. Germline-derived CDR1 and CDR2 are LGHDT and YNNKEL (reference sequence). The DNA of the CDR3 is TGTGCCAGCAGCCCAAGAGGGGCGGGGCATAGCACAGATACGCAGTATTTT. Translating it yields CASSPRGAGHSTDTQYF.

CDR3 nucleotide sequence: TGTGCCAGCAGCTTCGCAGGGGGGATTGGGCACGAGCAGTACTTC. Translation: CASSFAGGIGHEQYF. The chain uses TRBV7-3 and TRBJ2-7, with D maybe TRBD1 (7 bases). The CDR3 covers 15 residues. V was cut by 3 bases and J by 5 bases, with 17 bases left in between. CDR1 SGHTA and CDR2 FQGTGA come from the germline V gene.

The chain joins TRBV27 to TRBJ1-5; a weak D match, TRBD1 (5 bases). Germline CDR1 reads MNHEY; CDR2 reads SMNVEV (reference sequence). The CDR3 has 13 residues. V lost 8 bases to trimming and J lost 6 bases, with 14 bases between them. CDR3 DNA: TGTGCCAGCGGGGTTCTCGGGGGTCAGCCCCAGCATTTT. This translates into CASGVLGGQPQHF.